This T cell receptor beta chain was documented in a study of early T cells in non-severe SARS-CoV-2 infection. About the research overall: Unsorted whole blood bulk RNA was sequenced, with unpaired chains. Study-level results: Private and CD4 specificities were missed by VDJdb matching, skewed to anti-spike CD8.

From germline, CDR1 is WSHSY and CDR2 SAAADI. The CDR3 totals 11 residues. The V end lost 5 bases, the J end lost 12 bases, and 13 bases lay between the germline ends. In the library, individual cDNA molecules carried attached unique molecular identifiers. TCRdb redid the calling of the 5' RACE reads with MiXCR, one entry per CDR3 protein. The sample consists of approximately 58,000 distinct CDR3 sequences, 6% to 7% of them appearing once. Regarding this clonotype: What it binds is not known.

Sequenced sample: whole blood. The chain has TRBV10-2 and TRBJ1-2; possible D gene TRBD1, 5 bases. The sequence was obtained from an adult who was a healthcare worker with PCR-confirmed SARS-CoV-2 infection or an uninfected control (not recorded which). This CDR3 reads CASSPGDVNTF. As DNA, the CDR3 is TGCGCCAGCAGTCCCGGGGACGTAAACACCTTC.